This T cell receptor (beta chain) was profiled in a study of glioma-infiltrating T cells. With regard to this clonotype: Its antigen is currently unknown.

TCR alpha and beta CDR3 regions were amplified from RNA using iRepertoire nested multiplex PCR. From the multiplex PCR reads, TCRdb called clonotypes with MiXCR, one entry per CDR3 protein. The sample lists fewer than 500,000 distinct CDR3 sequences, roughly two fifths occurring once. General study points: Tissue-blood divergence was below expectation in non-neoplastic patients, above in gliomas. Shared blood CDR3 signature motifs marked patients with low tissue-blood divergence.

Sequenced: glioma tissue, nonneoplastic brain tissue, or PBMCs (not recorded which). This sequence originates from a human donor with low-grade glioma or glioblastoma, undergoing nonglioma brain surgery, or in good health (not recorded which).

The DNA for the CDR3 is TGCGCCAGCAGCCAGACGGCCCAGATATACAATGAGCAGTTCTTC. This gives the protein CASSQTAQIYNEQFF. The chain joins TRBV4-1 to TRBJ2-1, with D hard to call. V lost 3 bases and J lost 4, with 13 bases in between. This CDR3 is built from 15 residues. Germline lookup yields CDR1 MGHRA and CDR2 YSYEKL.